This passage covers 25 T cell receptor beta chains from one sample sequenced in a study of blood T cells in healthy people across ages. The authors ran a second PCR of roughly 6 to 11 cycles using a sample-barcoded 5' primer and a J-beta primer mix. Via MiXCR, TCRdb re-called the 5' RACE reads, giving one row per CDR3 protein. The sample lists 1.8 million or so distinct CDR3 sequences; approximately 39% were seen once. The sequenced sample consisted of blood. Source of these receptors: a human donor in good health.

The genes are TRBV7-9 and TRBJ2-5, with 10 nucleotides matching TRBD1. V gave up 1 base and J gave up 0 bases; unmatched junction bases: 11. Per the germline V gene, CDR1 is SEHNR and CDR2 is FQNEAQ (reference sequence). The CDR3 extends over 19 amino acids. The CDR3 DNA is TGTGCCAGCAGCTTAGTTTTATTACGGGACAGGGGAAACCAAGAGACCCAGTACTTC. It translates to CASSLVLLRDRGNQETQYF.

This clonotype was picked up one time. The chain employs TRBV20-1 and TRBJ2-1; D may be TRBD2 (7 bases). The J call may be in error: the DNA end matches TRBJ2-7 better. The CDR3 covers 14 residues. CDR1 DFQATT and CDR2 SNEGSKA come from the germline V gene (reference sequence). CDR3 sequence: CSARGGGHFNEQYF. In DNA form, the CDR3 reads TGCAGTGCTAGAGGGGGGGGGCATTTTAATGAGCAGTACTTC.

Concerning this clonotype itself: Its ends do not fully match the called genes, so a read error is possible. The V and J genes are TRBV15 and TRBJ1-2, with D possibly being TRBD1 (6 bases). Germline CDR1 and CDR2: LNHNV and YYDKDF (reference sequence). The CDR3 extends over 14 amino acids. CDR3 loop: CATSRLDRDYGYTF. In nucleotides, the CDR3 is TGTGCCACCAGCAGGTTGGACAGAGACTACGGCTACACCTTC.

The V call is TRBV29-1, the J call TRBJ1-5, with 10 bases matching TRBD1. Trimming cost V 6 bases and J 5 bases; bases outside gene matches: 4. Per germline, CDR1 SQVTM and CDR2 ANQGSEA. CDR3 length equals 13 residues. CDR3: CSVTGTGDQPQHF. The DNA for the CDR3 is TGCAGCGTGACCGGGACAGGGGATCAGCCCCAGCATTTT.

This rearrangement joins TRBV7-2 to TRBJ1-1; the D gene is possibly TRBD1 (6 bases). CDR3 length equals 13 residues. Germline CDR1 is SGHTA and CDR2 is FQGNSA. V lost 3 bases and J 10 bases, leaving 15 bases between the germline ends. Written as DNA, the CDR3 is TGTGCCAGCAGCTTCAAGGGGGGGGGCGGAGCTTTCTTT. It specifies CASSFKGGGGAFF. The full variable domain, completed using reference TRBV7-2 and TRBJ1-1, is GAGVSQSPSNKVTEKGKDVELRCDPISGHTALYWYRQSLGQGLEFLIYFQGNSAPDKSGLPSDRFSAERTGGSVSTLTIQRTQQEDSAVYLCASSFKGGGGAFFGQGTRLTVV.

The chain joins TRBV7-2 to TRBJ2-3; D gene uncertain. V was trimmed by 4 bases and J by 4 bases, leaving 12 bases between them. This CDR3 region has 14 residues. From germline, CDR1 is SGHTA and CDR2 FQGNSA. CDR3 DNA sequence: TGTGCCAGCAGCTCCCGATCTAGTTCAGATACGCAGTATTTT. Protein product: CASSSRSSSDTQYF.

This clonotype was observed a handful of times. The genes are TRBV20-1 and TRBJ2-3, with D maybe TRBD1 (5 bases). Germline-derived CDR1 and CDR2 are DFQATT and SNEGSKA (reference sequence). The CDR3 runs 16 residues. Trimming removed 0 bases at V and 0 bases at J, with 13 bases between. CDR3 coding DNA: TGCAGTGCTAGAGATTTCCAGGGCTTTAGCACAGATACGCAGTATTTT. The encoded protein is CSARDFQGFSTDTQYF.

V is TRBV11-3 and J is TRBJ2-1; 10 nucleotides align to TRBD2. Germline lookup yields CDR1 SGHNT and CDR2 YENEEA. The CDR3 runs 16 residues. J was trimmed by 8 bases and V by 1 base; bases with no gene match: 8. The CDR3 reads CASSLVYSGGADEQFF. The CDR3 DNA reads as TGTGCCAGCAGCTTAGTATACAGCGGGGGGGCCGATGAGCAGTTCTTC.

This sequence joins TRBV6-2 or TRBV6-3 and TRBJ2-5, with D tentatively TRBD1 (6 bases). The last part of the DNA fits TRBJ2-7 better; the J call may be wrong. The CDR3 covers 14 residues. Germline assignment: CDR1 MNHEY and CDR2 SVGEGT. This chain's CDR3 is CASRKDSMDYEQYF. The CDR3 DNA reads as TGTGCCAGCAGGAAGGACAGTATGGACTACGAGCAGTACTTC.

The chain uses TRBV5-1 and TRBJ2-4, with 7 bases matching TRBD1. Germline values: CDR1 SGHRS, CDR2 YFSETQ. V lost 0 bases to trimming and J lost 15 bases; unmatched junction nucleotides: 21. This CDR3 has 17 residues. The CDR3 protein is CASSLASDREHAKTPYF. In nucleotides, the CDR3 is TGCGCCAGCAGCTTGGCCTCCGACAGGGAGCACGCGAAAACACCGTACTTC.

The chain combines TRBV5-1 with TRBJ1-4; the match to TRBD1 covers 11 bases. V trimming: 5 bases; J trimming: 6 bases; junction bases outside the gene matches: 6. CDR3 length: 15 amino acids. The germline CDR1 and CDR2 sequences are SGHRS and YFSETQ. The CDR3 coding sequence is TGCGCCAGCAGTTTACGGACAGGGGGCGATGAAAAACTGTTTTTT. Translating gives CASSLRTGGDEKLFF.

This clonotype turned up a few times. The V and J genes are TRBV6-1 and TRBJ2-7; the D gene is possibly TRBD1 (5 bases). Deletions cut 7 bases from V and 2 bases from J, with 9 bases between. This CDR3 comprises 12 residues. Germline CDR1 is MNHNS and CDR2 is SASEGT. The CDR3 spells CASTLDTYEQYF. The CDR3 DNA follows: TGTGCCAGCACCTTGGACACCTACGAGCAGTACTTC.

On this clonotype itself: Sequence at one end of the junction differs from germline and may be a read error. The chain has TRBV24-1 and TRBJ2-3; D uncertain. The CDR3 length is 13 residues. Germline V lookup: CDR1 KGHDR, CDR2 SFDVKD. This chain's CDR3 is CATSFGRTDTQYF. In nucleotides, the CDR3 is TGTGCCACCAGTTTTGGACGCACGGATACGCAGTATTTT.

This sequence joins TRBV15 and TRBJ2-6; the D is unclear. Trimming removed 1 base at V and 1 base at J, with 5 bases between. The CDR3 contains 15 residues. Germline V gene lookup returns CDR1 LNHNV and CDR2 YYDKDF (reference sequence). DNA of the CDR3: TGTGCCACCAGCAGAGGATCGTCTGGGGCCAACGTCCTGACTTTC. Protein product: CATSRGSSGANVLTF.

The chain links TRBV7-6 to TRBJ2-7; D possibly corresponds to TRBD1 (8 bases). The J call may be in error: the DNA end matches TRBJ2-5 better. The germline V gene encodes CDR1 SGHVS and CDR2 FNYEAQ. The CDR3 sequence is 17 residues long. The CDR3 sequence: CASSLGLTGGGEETQYF. CDR3 coding DNA: TGTGCCAGCAGCTTAGGTTTAACAGGGGGGGGCGAAGAGACCCAGTACTTC.

This clonotype was detected only a few times. This rearrangement joins TRBV7-9 to TRBJ2-7; D call uncertain. The germline V gene has CDR1 SEHNR and CDR2 FQNEAQ (reference sequence). V lost 5 bases and J 9 bases, leaving 17 bases between the germline ends. The CDR3 has 13 residues. The CDR3 reads CASSLTSSLGQYF. In DNA form, the CDR3 reads TGTGCCAGCAGCCTCACCTCCTCTCTAGGGCAGTACTTC.

The rearrangement joins TRBV13 to TRBJ2-7; maybe TRBD2 (5 bases). Germline V CDR1 and CDR2: PRHDT, FYEKMQ (reference sequence). The length of the CDR3 is 14 residues. V shed 5 bases and J shed 2 bases, with 13 bases lying between them. The CDR3 DNA is TGTGCCAGCAGCCCTCCGGGATTTGCCTACGAGCAGTACTTC. It encodes CASSPPGFAYEQYF.

The CDR3 loop is CAISRQGTNEKLFF. In DNA form, the CDR3 reads TGTGCCATCAGCCGACAGGGAACTAATGAAAAACTGTTTTTT. This chain uses TRBV10-3 with TRBJ1-4; 7 bases line up with TRBD1. This CDR3 is 14 amino acids long. The V gene's germline CDR1 is ENHRY and CDR2 SYGVKD. V gave up 6 bases and J gave up 1 base; unmatched junction bases: 2.

This clonotype was detected only once. The chain joins TRBV7-6 to TRBJ2-5; 9 nucleotides align to TRBD1. CDR3 length: 16 residues. Germline CDR1 reads SGHVS; CDR2 reads FNYEAQ. The V gene end was trimmed by 0 bases and the J gene end by 5 bases; junction bases not matched to a gene: 7. The CDR3 DNA reads TGTGCCAGCAGCTTAGCCAGGGACAGGGAAATGGAGACCCAGTACTTC. As protein: CASSLARDREMETQYF.

For this clonotype: Germline is not matched at one junction end, which may reflect a read error. The rearrangement links TRBV14 to TRBJ1-6, with 9 bases lining up with TRBD1. The CDR3 runs to 17 residues. CDR1 and CDR2 from the germline V gene are SGHDN and FVKESK. CDR3 sequence reads: CASSQDRADRGNSPLHF. The CDR3 bases are TGTGCCAGCAGCCAAGATCGGGCGGACAGGGGTAATTCACCTCTCCACTTT.

The chain carries TRBV29-1 and TRBJ2-3; 8 bases align to TRBD2. From germline, CDR1 is SQVTM and CDR2 ANQGSEA. CDR3 length: 15 residues. After removal of 5 bases from V and 5 bases from J, the junction contained 12 bases not matched to a gene. The DNA of the CDR3 is TGCAGCGTTCCTCAGGGTGTAGCGGGGAAAGATACGCAGTATTTT. This gives the protein CSVPQGVAGKDTQYF.

The V call is TRBV20-1, the J call TRBJ2-3; D not resolved. Trimming took 3 bases from V and 2 from J, leaving 12 bases between them. The germline gives CDR1 DFQATT, CDR2 SNEGSKA (reference sequence). The CDR3 loop spans 14 amino acids. DNA of the CDR3: TGCAGTGCTAGCCTGGTGGGCCCCACAGATACGCAGTATTTT. Its protein is CSASLVGPTDTQYF.

This clonotype was picked up one time. The chain has TRBV9 and TRBJ1-1; D remains unclear. The V gene lost 0 bases and the J gene lost 0 bases, with 6 bases spanning the gap. CDR1 SGDLS and CDR2 YYNGEE come from the germline V gene. The CDR3 spans 14 residues. This chain's CDR3 is CASSVAAMNTEAFF. DNA for the CDR3: TGTGCCAGCAGCGTAGCGGCAATGAACACTGAAGCTTTCTTT. The full variable domain, rest sourced from reference TRBV9 and TRBJ1-1, is DSGVTQTPKHLITATGQRVTLRCSPRSGDLSVYWYQQSLDQGLQFLIQYYNGEERAKGNILERFSAQQFPDLHSELNLSSLELGDSALYFCASSVAAMNTEAFFGQGTRLTVV.

V is TRBV20-1 and J is TRBJ2-3, with D possibly being TRBD1 or TRBD2 (7 bases each). V lost 6 bases and J lost 2, with 18 bases in between. Germline V gene data show CDR1 as DFQATT and CDR2 as SNEGSKA (reference sequence). The CDR3 is made up of 15 amino acids. CDR3 residues: CSAPQGGASTDTQYF. The CDR3 DNA sequence: TGCAGTGCCCCCCAGGGGGGGGCATCCACAGATACGCAGTATTTT.

This rearrangement joins TRBV5-1 to TRBJ1-2; unclear D gene. Trimming stripped 0 bases from V and 0 bases from J, with 9 bases between. Germline V gives CDR1 SGHRS, CDR2 YFSETQ. This CDR3 has 15 residues. CDR3 amino acids: CASSLDPSPNYGYTF. CDR3 DNA sequence: TGCGCCAGCAGCTTGGACCCATCCCCTAACTATGGCTACACCTTC.